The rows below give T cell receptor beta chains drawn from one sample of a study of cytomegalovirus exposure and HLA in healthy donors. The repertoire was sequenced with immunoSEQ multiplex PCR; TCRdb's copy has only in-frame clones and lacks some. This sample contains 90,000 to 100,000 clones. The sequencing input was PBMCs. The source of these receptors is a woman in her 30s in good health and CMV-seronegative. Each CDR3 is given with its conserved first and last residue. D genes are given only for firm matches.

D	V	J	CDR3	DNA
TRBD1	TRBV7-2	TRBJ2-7	CASSLGWTGTYEQYF	TGTGCCAGCAGCTTAGGTTGGACAGGGACATACGAGCAGTACTTC
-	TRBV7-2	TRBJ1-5	CASSLRSQNQPQHF	TGTGCCAGCAGCCTAAGATCCCAAAATCAGCCCCAGCATTTT
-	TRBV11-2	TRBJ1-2	CASSLDPEGTGYTF	TGTGCCAGCAGCTTAGACCCTGAGGGCACTGGCTACACCTTC
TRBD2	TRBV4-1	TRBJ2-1	CASSQSAGEYNEQFF	TGCGCCAGCAGCCAGTCGGCGGGAGAGTACAATGAGCAGTTCTTC
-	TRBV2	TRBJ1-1	CASQGPVTEAFF	TGTGCCAGCCAGGGGCCGGTTACTGAAGCTTTCTTT
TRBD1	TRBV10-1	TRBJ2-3	CASSTGQHTDTQYF	TGCGCCAGCTCGACGGGACAGCACACAGATACGCAGTATTTT
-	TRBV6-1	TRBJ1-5	CASSRGNQPQHF	TGTGCCAGCAGTCGGGGGAATCAGCCCCAGCATTTT
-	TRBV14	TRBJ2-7	CASSQEFLDEQYF	TGTGCCAGCAGCCAGGAGTTCCTTGACGAGCAGTACTTC
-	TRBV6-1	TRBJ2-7	CASSEAASETYEQYF	TGTGCCAGCAGTGAAGCGGCTAGCGAGACCTACGAGCAGTACTTC
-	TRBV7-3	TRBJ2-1	CASSPDPRGSYNEQFF	TGTGCCAGCAGCCCCGACCCCCGAGGCTCCTACAATGAGCAGTTCTTC
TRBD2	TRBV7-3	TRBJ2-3	CASSLGLAGARSDTQYF	TGTGCCAGCAGCTTGGGACTAGCGGGAGCTAGGTCAGATACGCAGTATTTT
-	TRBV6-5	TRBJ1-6	CASSYSYRVYNSPLHF	TGTGCCAGCAGTTACTCCTACCGGGTATATAATTCACCCCTCCACTTT
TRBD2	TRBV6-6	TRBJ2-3	CASGKAGGITDTQYF	TGTGCCAGCGGTAAAGCGGGGGGCATCACAGATACGCAGTATTTT
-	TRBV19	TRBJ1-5	CASSHRQYSNQPQHF	TGTGCCAGTAGTCACAGACAGTATAGCAATCAGCCCCAGCATTTT
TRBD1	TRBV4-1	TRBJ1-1	CASRSTTGYTEAFF	TGCGCCAGCAGATCAACGACAGGGTACACTGAAGCTTTCTTT
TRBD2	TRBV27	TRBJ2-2	CASSLAGGVAGELFF	TGTGCCAGCAGTTTAGCGGGAGGGGTCGCCGGGGAGCTGTTTTTT
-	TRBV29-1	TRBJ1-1	CTAGDPNTEAFF	TGCACTGCCGGAGACCCGAACACTGAAGCTTTCTTT
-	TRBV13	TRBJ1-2	CASSLRLAALSGYTF	TGTGCCAGCAGCTTGCGCCTGGCGGCCTTGTCGGGCTACACCTTC
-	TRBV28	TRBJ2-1	CASSLPPGSPYNEQFF	TGTGCCAGCAGTTTACCCCCGGGTTCCCCATACAATGAGCAGTTCTTC